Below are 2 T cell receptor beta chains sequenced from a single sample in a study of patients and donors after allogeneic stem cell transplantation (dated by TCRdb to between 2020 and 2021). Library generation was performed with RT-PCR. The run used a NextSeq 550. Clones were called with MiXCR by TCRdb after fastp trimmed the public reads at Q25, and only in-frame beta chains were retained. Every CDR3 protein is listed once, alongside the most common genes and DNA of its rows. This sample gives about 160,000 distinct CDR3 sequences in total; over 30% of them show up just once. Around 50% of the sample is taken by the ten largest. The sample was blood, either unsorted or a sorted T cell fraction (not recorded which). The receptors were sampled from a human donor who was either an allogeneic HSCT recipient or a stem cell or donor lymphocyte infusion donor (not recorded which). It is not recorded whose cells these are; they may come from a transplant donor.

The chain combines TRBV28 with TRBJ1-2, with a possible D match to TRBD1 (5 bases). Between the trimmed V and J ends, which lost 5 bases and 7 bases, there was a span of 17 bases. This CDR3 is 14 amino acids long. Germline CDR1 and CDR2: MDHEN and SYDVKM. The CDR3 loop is CASSPADSWGGYTF. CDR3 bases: TGTGCCAGCAGTCCGGCCGACAGCTGGGGTGGCTACACCTTC.

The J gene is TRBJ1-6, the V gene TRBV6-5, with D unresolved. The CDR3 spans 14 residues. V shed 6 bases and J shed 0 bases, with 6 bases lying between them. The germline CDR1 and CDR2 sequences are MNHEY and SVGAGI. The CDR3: CASRRSSYNSPLHF. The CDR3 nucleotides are TGTGCCAGCAGAAGGAGCTCCTATAATTCACCCCTCCACTTT.